This entry lists 32 T cell receptor beta chains sequenced from one sample in a study of T cell responses to AZD1222 COVID-19 vaccine. Assay used: immunoSEQ multiplex PCR; TCRdb lists only in-frame clones, some missing. Of roughly 87,000 clones in the sample, roughly 90% were seen once. The material sequenced was peripheral blood, taken 28 days after the second AZD1222 dose. Receptors were obtained from an adult who received the AZD1222 COVID-19 vaccine.

V is TRBV4-1 and J is TRBJ2-5, with a weak D call TRBD2 (6 bases). Germline-derived CDR1 and CDR2 are MGHRA and YSYEKL. The CDR3 runs to 17 residues. Trimming removed 2 bases from V and 5 bases from J, with 21 bases in between. CDR3 amino acids: CASSQFGRGGVTETQYF. CDR3 DNA sequence: TGCGCCAGCAGCCAATTCGGGCGAGGAGGGGTAACCGAGACCCAGTACTTC.

J is TRBJ2-5 and V is TRBV7-2, with D possibly matching TRBD2 (6 bases). Germline V gene lookup returns CDR1 SGHTA and CDR2 FQGNSA. This CDR3 region has 14 residues. Trimming pared 1 base from V and 5 bases from J, leaving 11 bases between. The CDR3 DNA reads TGTGCCAGCAGCTTAGGGCGGGGATTTGAGACCCAGTACTTC. Protein sequence: CASSLGRGFETQYF. Based on the CDR3 plus reference TRBV7-2 and TRBJ2-5, the full variable domain is GAGVSQSPSNKVTEKGKDVELRCDPISGHTALYWYRQSLGQGLEFLIYFQGNSAPDKSGLPSDRFSAERTGGSVSTLTIQRTQQEDSAVYLCASSLGRGFETQYFGPGTRLLVL.

The V and J genes are TRBV6-4 and TRBJ2-2, with D uncertain. Germline CDR1 MRHNA, CDR2 SNTAGT. Trimming removed 2 bases from V and 4 bases from J, with 5 bases in between. The CDR3 consists of 13 residues. In DNA, the CDR3 is TGTGCCAGCAGTGACAGACCCACCGGGGAGCTGTTTTTT. This encodes CASSDRPTGELFF.

As concerns this clone: The junction departs from the called germline gene at one end, perhaps through a read error. The DNA for the CDR3 is TGTGTCAGCAGCTTGATTGTCGCGGGAGGCAAAAACATTCAGTACTTC. It yields the protein CVSSLIVAGGKNIQYF. This chain links TRBV5-6 with TRBJ2-4, with 8 positions matching TRBD2. The V gene's germline CDR1 is SGHDT and CDR2 YYEEEE. CDR3 length equals 16 residues.

CDR3 loop: CASSSATDVTEQYF. The CDR3 DNA reads as TGTGCCAGCAGCTCGGCTACGGACGTGACGGAGCAGTACTTC. V is TRBV11-2 and J is TRBJ2-7; D not certain. Trimming took off 4 bases at V and 7 bases at J, with 17 bases between the two ends. Germline V gene lookup returns CDR1 SGHAT and CDR2 FQNNGV. The CDR3 runs 14 residues.

The chain combines TRBV7-9 with TRBJ2-1; D might be TRBD1 (6 bases). Germline-derived CDR1 and CDR2 are SEHNR and FQNEAQ (reference sequence). This CDR3 is built from 15 residues. Trimming left V 5 bases short and J 4 bases short, with 15 bases between. The CDR3: CASSRGSGEYNEQFF. In DNA, the CDR3 is TGTGCCAGCAGCCGCGGGTCAGGGGAATACAATGAGCAGTTCTTC. The full variable domain, completed using reference TRBV7-9 and TRBJ2-1, is DTGVSQNPRHKITKRGQNVTFRCDPISEHNRLYWYRQTLGQGPEFLTYFQNEAQLEKSRLLSDRFSAERPKGSFSTLEIQRTEQGDSAMYLCASSRGSGEYNEQFFGPGTRLTVL.

The chain employs TRBV12-3 or TRBV12-4 and TRBJ1-5; D ambiguous. Deletions cut 4 bases from V and 2 bases from J, with 6 bases between. The CDR3 has 13 amino acids. The CDR3 region is CASSSAGNQPQHF. The CDR3 nucleotides read TGTGCCAGCAGTTCGGCCGGCAATCAGCCCCAGCATTTT.

The chain employs TRBV4-3 and TRBJ2-6; D not certain. Trimming pared 1 base from V and 4 bases from J, leaving 8 bases between. This CDR3 contains 15 residues. The germline gives CDR1 LGHNA, CDR2 YSLEER. The CDR3 region is CASSQVVSGANVLTF. CDR3 nucleotide sequence: TGCGCCAGCAGCCAAGTAGTTTCCGGGGCCAACGTCCTGACTTTC.

The rearrangement joins TRBV7-9 to TRBJ1-1; 9 bases match TRBD1. Trimming took 6 bases from V and 6 from J; bases not matched to a gene: 5. This CDR3 region has 13 residues. Germline CDR1 reads SEHNR; CDR2 reads FQNEAQ (reference sequence). This CDR3 reads CASSFTGGAEAFF. CDR3 in DNA: TGTGCCAGCAGTTTTACAGGGGGCGCTGAAGCTTTCTTT.

Here the CDR3 DNA reads TGTGCCAGCAGCCGGGGGACTAGCGGGTTCACAGATACGCAGTATTTT. It specifies CASSRGTSGFTDTQYF. The chain uses TRBV5-8 and TRBJ2-3; 12 bases agree with TRBD2. The CDR3 is 16 amino acids. V was clipped by 4 bases and J by 2 bases; unmatched bases: 5. CDR1 is SGHTS, CDR2 YDEGEE, per germline.

The chain employs TRBV28 and TRBJ1-5, with D uncertain. CDR3 length equals 16 residues. V was shortened by 7 bases and J by 2 bases, with 18 bases between the two germline ends. Germline assignment: CDR1 MDHEN and CDR2 SYDVKM. Here the CDR3 DNA reads TGTGCCAGCAACGATCCCAGTCCCGGAGGCAATCAGCCCCAGCATTTT. It specifies CASNDPSPGGNQPQHF.

The rearrangement links TRBV6-5 to TRBJ1-5; D remains ambiguous. CDR1 and CDR2 (germline): MNHEY, SVGAGI. This CDR3 region has 13 residues. Trimming took 5 bases from V and 7 from J, leaving 12 bases between them. Here the CDR3 reads CASSTNGRQPQHF. The CDR3 coding sequence is TGTGCCAGCAGTACAAATGGGAGGCAGCCCCAGCATTTT.

The chain joins TRBV5-5 to TRBJ1-1, with D unresolved. Trimming stripped 0 bases from V and 2 bases from J, with 11 bases between. Germline V gene lookup returns CDR1 SGHKS and CDR2 YYEKEE (reference sequence). CDR3 size: 15 residues. In DNA, the CDR3 is TGTGCCAGCAGCTTGGGGGCAGGAGGAAACACTGAAGCTTTCTTT. Protein: CASSLGAGGNTEAFF.

This clone was counted a single time. The chain carries TRBV5-5 and TRBJ2-3, with TRBD1 matching over 10 bases. This CDR3 is 16 amino acids long. Germline lookup yields CDR1 SGHKS and CDR2 YYEKEE (reference sequence). The V gene end was trimmed by 5 bases and the J gene end by 2 bases; junction bases not matched to a gene: 8. The CDR3 loop reads CASRSRDRGFTDTQYF. Here the CDR3 DNA reads TGTGCCAGCAGATCCCGGGACAGGGGTTTCACAGATACGCAGTATTTT.

This rearrangement joins TRBV6-5 to TRBJ2-7; D might be TRBD2 (5 bases). The V and J ends lost 6 bases and 6 bases respectively, with 12 bases between them. The germline gives CDR1 MNHEY, CDR2 SVGAGI. CDR3 length equals 12 residues. CDR3 loop: CASRPDAGEQYF. CDR3 coding DNA: TGTGCCAGCAGACCAGACGCGGGCGAGCAGTACTTC.

The rearrangement joins TRBV7-2 to TRBJ2-1; no definite D call. The CDR3 covers 13 residues. Germline values: CDR1 SGHTA, CDR2 FQGNSA. V shed 3 bases and J shed 6 bases, with 9 bases lying between them. The CDR3 spells CASSFMKSNEQFF. The DNA of the CDR3 is TGTGCCAGCAGCTTTATGAAGAGCAATGAGCAGTTCTTC.

The chain uses TRBV2 and TRBJ2-7; D tentatively fits TRBD1 or TRBD2 (5 bases each). There are 15 residues in the CDR3. V was clipped by 3 bases and J by 0 bases, with 12 bases between them. Germline V gene lookup returns CDR1 SNHLY and CDR2 FYNNEI. CDR3 protein: CASSEGRMSSYEQYF. The CDR3 nucleotides read TGTGCCAGCAGTGAGGGACGGATGAGCTCCTACGAGCAGTACTTC.

The gene calls are TRBV4-3 and TRBJ1-3, with D unresolved. CDR3 size: 16 residues. Germline V gives CDR1 LGHNA, CDR2 YSLEER. V was pared by 0 bases and J by 2 bases, with 11 bases between. The CDR3 coding sequence is TGCGCCAGCAGCCAAGATCGGGGAGCCACTGGAAACACCATATATTTT. The encoded protein is CASSQDRGATGNTIYF.

This chain connects TRBV9 to TRBJ2-5, with D possibly TRBD2 on 6 matching bases. Germline values: CDR1 SGDLS, CDR2 YYNGEE. V lost 5 bases, J lost 0 bases, and 14 bases lay in between. The CDR3 totals 15 residues. CDR3 in amino acids: CASSNYRDYQETQYF. Here the CDR3 DNA reads TGTGCCAGCAGTAACTACCGGGACTACCAAGAGACCCAGTACTTC.

The chain uses TRBV19 and TRBJ2-7; D is tentatively TRBD1 or TRBD2 (5 bases each). The V and J ends lost 8 bases and 2 bases respectively, with 13 bases between them. The germline V gene encodes CDR1 LNHDA and CDR2 SQIVND (reference sequence). The CDR3 contains 13 residues. The CDR3, as DNA: TGTGCCAGTGACCCTGGGACCCCCTACGAGCAGTACTTC. Its protein product is CASDPGTPYEQYF.

This chain connects TRBV20-1 to TRBJ2-3, with 11 bases fitting TRBD2. J gave up 3 bases and V 3 bases, and 8 bases lay outside the gene matches. Germline V gives CDR1 DFQATT, CDR2 SNEGSKA (reference sequence). CDR3 length: 16 amino acids. In DNA form, the CDR3 reads TGCAGTGCTAGTGGAACTAGCGGGAGTCTAACAGATACGCAGTATTTT. Residues: CSASGTSGSLTDTQYF.

DNA for the CDR3: TGCAGTGCCAACAGGGACGGCTACACCTTC. This translates into CSANRDGYTF. J is TRBJ1-2 and V is TRBV20-1; D may be TRBD1 (6 bases). The length of the CDR3 is 10 residues. Per the germline V gene, CDR1 is DFQATT and CDR2 is SNEGSKA (reference sequence). Between the trimmed V and J ends, which lost 6 bases and 8 bases, there was a span of 10 bases.

The chain joins TRBV28 to TRBJ1-1; D perhaps matches TRBD1 (5 bases). CDR3 length: 11 residues. CDR1 and CDR2 from the germline V gene are MDHEN and SYDVKM. V was clipped by 5 bases and J by 8 bases, with 9 bases between them. DNA for the CDR3: TGTGCCAGCAGTGTAGGACACGAAGCTTTCTTT. This sequence encodes CASSVGHEAFF.

This chain links TRBV6-5 with TRBJ2-7, with D unresolved. The V and J ends lost 7 bases and 7 bases respectively, with 8 bases between them. Germline CDR1 MNHEY, CDR2 SVGAGI. The CDR3 runs to 10 residues. Written as DNA, the CDR3 is TGTGCCAGCATGTGGCAGGAGCAGTACTTC. The encoded protein is CASMWQEQYF.

V and J are TRBV27 and TRBJ1-5, with 7 bases matching TRBD1. Germline V gene lookup returns CDR1 MNHEY and CDR2 SMNVEV (reference sequence). The CDR3 covers 17 residues. Trimming at V came to 3 bases and at J to 0 bases, leaving 8 bases not matched to a gene. CDR3: CASSLYGTDYSNQPQHF. The CDR3, as DNA: TGTGCCAGCAGTTTGTATGGGACAGACTATAGCAATCAGCCCCAGCATTTT.

For this clone: This may be a read error, as it is one base from a much larger clone. This specimen includes other DNA sequences encoding the same CDR3. The chain is built from TRBV2 and TRBJ1-2; 7 bases line up with TRBD1. V lost 6 bases to trimming and J lost 4 bases; unmatched junction nucleotides: 2. The CDR3 runs to 12 residues. Germline CDR1 SNHLY, CDR2 FYNNEI. CDR3 nucleotides: TGTGCCAGCAGCCGGGACAGCTATGGCTACACCTTC. Translation gives CASSRDSYGYTF.

The J gene is TRBJ2-3, the V gene TRBV2, with 7 positions matching TRBD1. Germline V lookup: CDR1 SNHLY, CDR2 FYNNEI. With V trimmed by 4 bases and J by 2 bases, 9 bases remained unmatched. This CDR3 is built from 16 residues. In nucleotides, the CDR3 is TGTGCCAGCAGTGGCAGGGACAGAACTCCCACAGATACGCAGTATTTT. Residues: CASSGRDRTPTDTQYF.

There are a few counts of this clone. The chain carries TRBV4-3 and TRBJ2-7, with D perhaps matching TRBD2 (5 bases). The CDR3 sequence is 13 residues long. Germline CDR1 is LGHNA and CDR2 is YSLEER. Deletions cut 4 bases from V and 5 bases from J, with 12 bases between. The CDR3 here is CASSRSVGNEQYF. CDR3 bases: TGCGCCAGCAGCCGAAGCGTCGGGAACGAGCAGTACTTC.

This chain links TRBV15 with TRBJ1-1; D might be TRBD1 (5 bases). With 1 base removed from V and 1 base from J, the gap between germline ends came to 7 bases. Germline V gives CDR1 LNHNV, CDR2 YYDKDF (reference sequence). The CDR3 is made up of 14 amino acids. CDR3 bases: TGTGCCACCAGCAGAGGGGGGACGAACACTGAAGCTTTCTTT. Its protein product is CATSRGGTNTEAFF.

The rearrangement uses TRBV7-8 and TRBJ2-1; TRBD1 agrees at 11 bases. The germline gives CDR1 SGHVS, CDR2 FQNEAQ. This CDR3 is built from 16 residues. Germline trimming cut 5 bases from V and 4 bases from J; bases unmatched to any gene: 7. CDR3 coding DNA: TGTGCCAGCAGCGACCGGACAGGGGGCTTTTACAATGAGCAGTTCTTC. Translating it yields CASSDRTGGFYNEQFF.

The chain links TRBV19 to TRBJ2-7; TRBD2 might be the D (6 bases). The CDR3 is made up of 12 amino acids. The V end lost 10 bases, the J end lost 2 bases, and 12 bases lay between the germline ends. Germline lookup yields CDR1 LNHDA and CDR2 SQIVND (reference sequence). CDR3 nucleotide sequence: TGTGCCACTAGCGTGGGGGCCTACGAGCAGTACTTC. Translation: CATSVGAYEQYF.

This clone was seen a handful of times. The chain combines TRBV6-5 with TRBJ2-2, with D unclear. Trimming stripped 8 bases from V and 1 base from J, with 2 bases between. This CDR3 spans 11 amino acids. Germline V gene sequence: CDR1 MNHEY, CDR2 SVGAGI. The CDR3 here is CASGNTGELFF. In DNA form, the CDR3 reads TGTGCCAGCGGGAACACCGGGGAGCTGTTTTTT.